The present TCR beta chain was sequenced within a study of blood T cell repertoires in COVID-19. Across the whole study: The United States, Italy and Spain supplied acute and convalescent COVID-19 samples. T cells, B-cell-depleted T cells, or PBMCs provided the cDNA or gDNA that served as material.

CDR3 length equals 12 residues. Losses at the gene ends were 5 bases for V and 8 bases for J; bases not matched to a gene: 8. Germline CDR1 is GTSNPN and CDR2 is SVGIG (reference sequence). Authors' analysis steps: It was from reference gene primer amplification that nucleated cell counts were estimated. The data were produced by immunoSEQ multiplex PCR, yet TCRdb's version contains in-frame clones alone and is incomplete. V and J calls and clone size are copied from that table; D and trimming were computed from the DNA. The sample includes approximately 150,000 clones, roughly 87% of them seen just once.

This chain joins TRBV30 and TRBJ1-2; 7 positions agree with TRBD1. The sequenced sample consisted of peripheral blood. This clonotype was obtained from a human donor in a cohort sampled during active COVID-19. CDR3 protein: CAWEPTGEGYTF. CDR3 nucleotide sequence: TGTGCCTGGGAGCCTACAGGGGAGGGCTACACCTTC.